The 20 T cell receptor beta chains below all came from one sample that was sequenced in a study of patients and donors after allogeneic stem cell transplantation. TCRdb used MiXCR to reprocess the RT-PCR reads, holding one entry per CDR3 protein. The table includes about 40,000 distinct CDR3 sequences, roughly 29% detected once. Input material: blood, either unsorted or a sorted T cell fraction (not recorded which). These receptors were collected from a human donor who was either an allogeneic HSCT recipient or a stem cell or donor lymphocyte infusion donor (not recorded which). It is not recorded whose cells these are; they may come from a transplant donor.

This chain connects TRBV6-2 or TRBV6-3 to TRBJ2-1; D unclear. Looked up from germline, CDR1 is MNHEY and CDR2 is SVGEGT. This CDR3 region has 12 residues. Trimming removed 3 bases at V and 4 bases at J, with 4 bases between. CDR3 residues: CASSYYYNEQFF. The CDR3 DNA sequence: TGTGCCAGCAGTTATTATTACAATGAGCAGTTCTTC.

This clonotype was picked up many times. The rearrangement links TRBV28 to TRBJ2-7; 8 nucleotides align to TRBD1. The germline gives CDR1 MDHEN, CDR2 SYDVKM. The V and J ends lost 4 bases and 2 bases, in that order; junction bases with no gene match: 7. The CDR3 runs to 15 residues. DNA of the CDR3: TGTGCCAGCAGTTCCCTCGGACAGGGCACCTACGAGCAGTACTTC. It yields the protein CASSSLGQGTYEQYF.

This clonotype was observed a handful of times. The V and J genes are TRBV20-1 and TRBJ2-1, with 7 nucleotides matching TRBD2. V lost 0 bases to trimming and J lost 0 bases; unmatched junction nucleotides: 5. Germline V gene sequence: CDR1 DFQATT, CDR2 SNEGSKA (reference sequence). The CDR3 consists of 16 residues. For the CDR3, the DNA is TGCAGTGCTAGAGAGAGCGGGGCTAGCTCCTACAATGAGCAGTTCTTC. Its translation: CSARESGASSYNEQFF.

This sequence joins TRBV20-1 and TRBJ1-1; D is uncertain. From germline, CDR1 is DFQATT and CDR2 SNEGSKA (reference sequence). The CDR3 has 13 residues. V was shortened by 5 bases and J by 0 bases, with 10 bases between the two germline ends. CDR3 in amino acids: CSALLGLNTEAFF. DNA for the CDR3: TGCAGTGCTCTCCTAGGGCTGAACACTGAAGCTTTCTTT.

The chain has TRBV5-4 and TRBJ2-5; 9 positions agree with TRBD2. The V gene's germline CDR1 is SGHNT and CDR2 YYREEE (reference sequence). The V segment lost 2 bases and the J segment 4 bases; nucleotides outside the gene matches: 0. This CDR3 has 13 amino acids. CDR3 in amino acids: CASSLLAGETQYF. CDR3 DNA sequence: TGTGCCAGCAGCTTACTAGCGGGAGAGACCCAGTACTTC.

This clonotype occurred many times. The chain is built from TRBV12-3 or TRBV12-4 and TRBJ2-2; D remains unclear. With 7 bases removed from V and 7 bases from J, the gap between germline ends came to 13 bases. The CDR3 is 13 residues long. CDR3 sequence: CASTPFGVGELFF. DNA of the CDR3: TGTGCCAGCACGCCCTTTGGGGTCGGGGAGCTGTTTTTT.

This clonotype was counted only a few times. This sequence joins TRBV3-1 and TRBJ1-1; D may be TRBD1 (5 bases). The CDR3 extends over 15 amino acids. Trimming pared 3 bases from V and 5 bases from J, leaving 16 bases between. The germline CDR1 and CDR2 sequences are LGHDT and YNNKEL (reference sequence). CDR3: CASSQGTFKGTEAFF. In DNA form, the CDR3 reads TGTGCCAGCAGCCAGGGGACCTTCAAGGGGACTGAAGCTTTCTTT.

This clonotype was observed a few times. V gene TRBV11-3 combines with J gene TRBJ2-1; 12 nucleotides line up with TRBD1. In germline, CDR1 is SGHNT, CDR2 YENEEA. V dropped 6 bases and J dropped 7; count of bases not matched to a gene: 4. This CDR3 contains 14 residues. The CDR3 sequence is CASRGQGARNEQFF. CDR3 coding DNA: TGTGCCAGCAGGGGACAGGGGGCGCGAAATGAGCAGTTCTTC.

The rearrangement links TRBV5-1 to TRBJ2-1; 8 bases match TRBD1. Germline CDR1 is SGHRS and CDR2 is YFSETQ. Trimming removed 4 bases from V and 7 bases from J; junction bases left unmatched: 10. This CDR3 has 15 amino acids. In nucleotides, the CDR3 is TGCGCCAGCAGCCCCTGGACAGGGCTAGGGAATGAGCAGTTCTTC. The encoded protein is CASSPWTGLGNEQFF.

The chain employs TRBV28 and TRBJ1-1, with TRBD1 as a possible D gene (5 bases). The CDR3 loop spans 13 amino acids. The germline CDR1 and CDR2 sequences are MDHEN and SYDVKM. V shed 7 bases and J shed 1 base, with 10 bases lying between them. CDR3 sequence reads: CASTNRRNTEAFF. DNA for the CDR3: TGTGCCAGCACTAACAGGCGGAACACTGAAGCTTTCTTT. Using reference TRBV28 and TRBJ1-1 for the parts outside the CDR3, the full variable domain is DVKVTQSSRYLVKRTGEKVFLECVQDMDHENMFWYRQDPGLGLRLIYFSYDVKMKEKGDIPEGYSVSREKKERFSLILESASTNQTSMYLCASTNRRNTEAFFGQGTRLTVV.

The CDR3 DNA reads TGTGCCAGCAGTTCGACGGTAGCCAAAAACATTCAGTACTTC. It is translated as CASSSTVAKNIQYF. V and J are TRBV28 and TRBJ2-4; no definite D call. The CDR3 extends over 14 amino acids. Deletions cut 4 bases from V and 0 bases from J, with 7 bases between. Germline CDR1 and CDR2: MDHEN and SYDVKM. The variable domain in full, completed from reference TRBV28 and TRBJ2-4, reads DVKVTQSSRYLVKRTGEKVFLECVQDMDHENMFWYRQDPGLGLRLIYFSYDVKMKEKGDIPEGYSVSREKKERFSLILESASTNQTSMYLCASSSTVAKNIQYFGAGTRLSVL.

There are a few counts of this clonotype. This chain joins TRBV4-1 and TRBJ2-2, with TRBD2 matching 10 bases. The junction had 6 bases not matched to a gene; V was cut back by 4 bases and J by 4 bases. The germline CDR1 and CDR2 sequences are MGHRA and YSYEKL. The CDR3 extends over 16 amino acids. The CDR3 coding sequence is TGCGCCAGCAGCCTTTGGACTAGCGGTAGCACCGGGGAGCTGTTTTTT. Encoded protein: CASSLWTSGSTGELFF.

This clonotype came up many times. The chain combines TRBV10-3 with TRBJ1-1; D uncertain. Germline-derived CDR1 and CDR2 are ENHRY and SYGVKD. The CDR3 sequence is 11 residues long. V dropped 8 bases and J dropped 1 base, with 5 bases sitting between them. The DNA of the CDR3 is TGTGCCATCCGGGGGAACACTGAAGCTTTCTTT. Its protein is CAIRGNTEAFF.

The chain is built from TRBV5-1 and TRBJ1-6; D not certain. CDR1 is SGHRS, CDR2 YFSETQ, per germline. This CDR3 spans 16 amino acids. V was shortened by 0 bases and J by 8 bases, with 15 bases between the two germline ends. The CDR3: CASSLGPYSTDSPLHF. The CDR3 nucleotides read TGCGCCAGCAGCTTGGGGCCCTATTCGACCGATTCACCCCTCCACTTT.

The CDR3 sequence is CATRDQEGTQYF. CDR3 sequence (DNA): TGCGCCACTCGGGACCAGGAAGGGACCCAGTACTTC. The chain links TRBV5-1 to TRBJ2-5; D may correspond to TRBD1 or TRBD2 (5 bases each). This CDR3 is 12 amino acids long. Trimming removed 9 bases at V and 7 bases at J, with 16 bases between. Germline V lookup: CDR1 SGHRS, CDR2 YFSETQ.

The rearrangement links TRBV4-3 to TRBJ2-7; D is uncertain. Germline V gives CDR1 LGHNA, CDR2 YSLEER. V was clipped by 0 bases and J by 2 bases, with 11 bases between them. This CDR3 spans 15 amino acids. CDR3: CASSQDRSTAYEQYF. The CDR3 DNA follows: TGCGCCAGCAGCCAAGATAGGAGCACGGCCTACGAGCAGTACTTC.

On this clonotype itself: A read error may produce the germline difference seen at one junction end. For the CDR3, the DNA is TGTGCCAGCGGGCAGGGGGAATCGTCCGGGGAGCTTTTTTTT. The encoded protein is CASGQGESSGELFF. The rearrangement joins TRBV12-3 or TRBV12-4 to TRBJ2-2, with 7 positions matching TRBD1. This CDR3 comprises 14 residues.

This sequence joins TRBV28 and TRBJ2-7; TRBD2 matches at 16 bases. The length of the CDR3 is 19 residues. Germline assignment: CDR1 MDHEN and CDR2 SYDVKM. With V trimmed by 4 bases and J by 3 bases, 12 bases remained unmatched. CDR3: CASSSPPGLAGGDHYEQYF. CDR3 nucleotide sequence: TGTGCCAGCAGTTCTCCCCCGGGACTAGCGGGAGGGGACCACTACGAGCAGTACTTC. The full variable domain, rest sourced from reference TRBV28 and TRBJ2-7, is DVKVTQSSRYLVKRTGEKVFLECVQDMDHENMFWYRQDPGLGLRLIYFSYDVKMKEKGDIPEGYSVSREKKERFSLILESASTNQTSMYLCASSSPPGLAGGDHYEQYFGPGTRLTVT.

This chain's CDR3 is CASSLGRYPYNQPQHF. The CDR3 DNA is TGTGCCAGCAGCTTGGGCAGATACCCTTACAATCAGCCCCAGCATTTT. This chain links TRBV5-8 with TRBJ1-5, with D uncertain. The CDR3 contains 16 residues. Trimming stripped 0 bases from V and 3 bases from J, with 13 bases between. Looked up from germline, CDR1 is SGHTS and CDR2 is YDEGEE.

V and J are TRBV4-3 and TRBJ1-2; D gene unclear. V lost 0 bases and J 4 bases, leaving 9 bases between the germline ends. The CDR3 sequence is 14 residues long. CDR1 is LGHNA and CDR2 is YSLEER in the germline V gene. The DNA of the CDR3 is TGCGCCAGCAGCCAAGAGTACGTTTCCTATGGCTACACCTTC. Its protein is CASSQEYVSYGYTF.